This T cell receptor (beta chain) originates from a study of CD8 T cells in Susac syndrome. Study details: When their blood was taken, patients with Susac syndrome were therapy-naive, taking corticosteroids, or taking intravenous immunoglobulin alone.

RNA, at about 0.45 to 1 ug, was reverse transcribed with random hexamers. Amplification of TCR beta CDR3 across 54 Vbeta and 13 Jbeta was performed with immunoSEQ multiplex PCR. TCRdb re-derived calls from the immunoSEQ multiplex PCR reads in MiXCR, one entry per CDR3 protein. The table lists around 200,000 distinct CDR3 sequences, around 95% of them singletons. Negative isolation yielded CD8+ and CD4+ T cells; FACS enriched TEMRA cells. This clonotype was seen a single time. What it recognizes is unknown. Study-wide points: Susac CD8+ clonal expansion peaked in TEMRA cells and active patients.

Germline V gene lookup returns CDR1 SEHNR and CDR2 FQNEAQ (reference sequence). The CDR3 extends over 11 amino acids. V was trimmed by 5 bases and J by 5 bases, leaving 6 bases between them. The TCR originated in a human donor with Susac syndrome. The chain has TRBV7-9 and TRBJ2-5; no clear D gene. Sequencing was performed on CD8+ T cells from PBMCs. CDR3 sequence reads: CASSPDETQYF. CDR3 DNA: TGTGCCAGCAGCCCGGATGAGACCCAGTACTTC.